A single sample gave rise to the 15 T cell receptor beta chains below, sequenced in a study of molecular identifiers for immune sequencing clone quantification (dated by TCRdb to the late 2010s). The receptor library was made with PCR. The instrument was a NextSeq 500. The raw public reads went through TCRdb reprocessing: fastp at Q25, MiXCR clone calling, in-frame beta chains kept. Rows with a matching CDR3 protein are joined into one entry that keeps the most common DNA and genes. The sample yields about 510,000 distinct CDR3 sequences; about 26% were counted once. The leading ten clones occupy over 0.6% of the sample. Sequenced: naive CD8+ T cells from blood, with Jurkat cell RNA spiked in. The cell subset or site label, read with the paper, signifies: FACS-sorted CD8+CD4-CCR7+CD45RA+ naive T cells. The receptors come from a human donor in good health. Some libraries in this study had Jurkat cell RNA spiked in.

Details on this clonotype: With a much larger clone just one base away, this may be a read error. CDR3 protein: CASSGRRPDTQHF. The CDR3 DNA reads as TGTGCCAGCAGCGGGAGGAGGCCAGATACGCAGCATTTT. The rearrangement uses TRBV28 and TRBJ2-3; D not resolved. The DNA matches TRBJ1-5 better at its end, which makes the J call doubtful. The germline gives CDR1 MDHEN, CDR2 SYDVKM. The CDR3 extends over 13 amino acids.

The V gene is TRBV20-1, the J gene TRBJ2-7; D possibly corresponds to TRBD1 (6 bases). The CDR3 has 15 amino acids. Trimming pared 0 bases from V and 0 bases from J, leaving 12 bases between. Germline V gene sequence: CDR1 DFQATT, CDR2 SNEGSKA (reference sequence). The CDR3, as DNA: TGCAGTGCTAGAGAGACCGGGACAAACTCCTACGAGCAGTACTTC. Its translation is CSARETGTNSYEQYF.

This clonotype was counted only a few times. CDR3 region: CASRGPGGELFF. The DNA of the CDR3 is TGCGCCAGCAGAGGCCCAGGAGGGGAGCTGTTTTTT. The rearrangement uses TRBV5-1 and TRBJ2-2; unclear D gene. The CDR3 is 12 amino acids. Per the germline V gene, CDR1 is SGHRS and CDR2 is YFSETQ. V gave up 5 bases and J gave up 8 bases, with 10 bases separating them.

This clonotype was counted a few times. A much larger clonotype is one base distant, so this may be a read error. The conserved phenylalanine or tryptophan normally closing the CDR3 is absent here, so this likely arose from a read error. The chain recombines TRBV6-6 with TRBJ2-7; D is unresolved. Germline lookup yields CDR1 MNHNY and CDR2 SVGAGI (reference sequence). This CDR3 spans 13 amino acids. Trimming took off 6 bases at V and 3 bases at J, with 12 bases between the two ends. Here the CDR3 DNA reads TGTGCCAGCAGCATACCCGAGAGCTACGAGCAGTACCTC. Its translation: CASSIPESYEQYL.

In its sample, this clonotype was seen a few times. This chain links TRBV7-8 with TRBJ2-7; either TRBD1 or TRBD2 may fit D (5 bases each). The germline V and J ends were trimmed by 8 bases and 0 bases, with 17 bases remaining between them. Germline V gene lookup returns CDR1 SGHVS and CDR2 FQNEAQ. There are 15 residues in the CDR3. In DNA form, the CDR3 reads TGTGCCAGCCGCGTTGACGCAGGGAGCTCCTACGAGCAGTACTTC. Residues: CASRVDAGSSYEQYF.

This clonotype was counted at least ten times. The CDR3 coding sequence is TGTGCCAGTCGGGACAGGGCGGCAGATACGCAGTATTTT. Amino acids: CASRDRAADTQYF. The chain employs TRBV6-5 and TRBJ2-3; 9 nucleotides align to TRBD1. Trimming removed 9 bases from V and 4 bases from J; junction bases left unmatched: 5. This CDR3 has 13 amino acids. The germline V gene has CDR1 MNHEY and CDR2 SVGAGI.

As to this clonotype: An end of the junction does not agree with germline; a read error may underlie this. CDR3 amino acids: CASSLTLSGHSYEQHF. The CDR3 DNA is TGTGCCAGCAGTTTGACCTTATCGGGACACTCCTACGAGCAGCACTTC. The V gene is TRBV12-3 or TRBV12-4, the J gene TRBJ2-7; D perhaps matches TRBD1 (6 bases). The CDR3 totals 16 residues.

This clonotype was recorded many times. The chain combines TRBV7-9 with TRBJ2-7; no clear D. The germline V and J ends were trimmed by 6 bases and 7 bases, with 10 bases remaining between them. This CDR3 has 11 residues. Germline CDR1 is SEHNR and CDR2 is FQNEAQ (reference sequence). Here the CDR3 DNA reads TGTGCCAGCAGTCATGGCATTGAGCAGTACTTC. Translating gives CASSHGIEQYF. Complete variable domain (other parts from reference TRBV7-9 and TRBJ2-7): DTGVSQNPRHKITKRGQNVTFRCDPISEHNRLYWYRQTLGQGPEFLTYFQNEAQLEKSRLLSDRFSAERPKGSFSTLEIQRTEQGDSAMYLCASSHGIEQYFGPGTRLTVT.

V is TRBV10-3 and J is TRBJ2-5; D gene unclear. Trimming stripped 0 bases from V and 1 base from J, with 18 bases between. Germline assignment: CDR1 ENHRY and CDR2 SYGVKD. The CDR3 is made up of 18 amino acids. CDR3 bases: TGTGCCATCAGTGAGTCTTTGGCCATGTCCCAAACCCAAGAGACCCAGTACTTC. It yields the protein CAISESLAMSQTQETQYF.

This clonotype was recorded at least ten times. The chain employs TRBV9 and TRBJ1-1; D ambiguous. Germline V lookup: CDR1 SGDLS, CDR2 YYNGEE. The CDR3 has 15 amino acids. Trimming cost V 1 base and J 6 bases, with 16 bases left between them. The CDR3 is CASSVLSALHPEAFF. The CDR3 nucleotides read TGTGCCAGCAGCGTATTATCGGCCCTACACCCTGAAGCTTTCTTT.

Many counts were recorded for this clonotype. This chain links TRBV24-1 with TRBJ2-2; no clear D. The ends were cut back, 5 bases at V and 4 bases at J, with 4 bases in the middle. CDR1 is KGHDR and CDR2 is SFDVKD in the germline V gene. The CDR3 runs 12 residues. The CDR3 sequence is CATSGSTGELFF. The CDR3 coding sequence is TGTGCCACCAGTGGAAGCACCGGGGAGCTGTTTTTT.

This clonotype was seen ten or more times. The CDR3 reads CASSLALAGTQTQYF. The CDR3 DNA sequence: TGTGCCAGCAGCTTGGCACTAGCGGGTACACAGACCCAGTACTTC. The J gene is TRBJ2-5, the V gene TRBV5-4; 9 nucleotides line up with TRBD2. V gave up 0 bases and J gave up 6 bases; unmatched junction bases: 6. In germline, CDR1 is SGHNT, CDR2 YYREEE (reference sequence). The CDR3 contains 15 residues.

This rearrangement joins TRBV21-1 to TRBJ2-3; the table names TRBD2, a call not compared with the DNA. TRBV21-1 is a pseudogene. This CDR3 contains 16 residues. CDR3 protein: CASKAGTSGTTDTQYF. The CDR3 DNA is TGTGCCAGCAAGGCTGGGACTAGCGGGACGACAGATACGCAGTATTTT.

This clonotype has just a few counts. The V gene is TRBV5-8, the J gene TRBJ2-4, with D possibly TRBD2 on 5 matching bases. The ends were cut back, 0 bases at V and 6 bases at J, with 16 bases in the middle. This CDR3 comprises 16 residues. Germline V CDR1 and CDR2: SGHTS, YDEGEE. This CDR3 reads CASSLVGGGSGNIQYF. CDR3 DNA: TGTGCCAGCAGCTTGGTCGGAGGAGGTTCGGGAAACATTCAGTACTTC.

This chain joins TRBV5-4 and TRBJ2-5; 9 bases align to TRBD2. The CDR3 is made up of 15 amino acids. J was trimmed by 2 bases and V by 2 bases; bases with no gene match: 4. Germline assignment: CDR1 SGHNT and CDR2 YYREEE (reference sequence). The CDR3 loop is CASSFERGAQETQYF. The CDR3 nucleotides read TGTGCCAGCAGCTTCGAGCGGGGGGCACAAGAGACCCAGTACTTC.